The clone carrying this T cell receptor beta chain was counted between two and nine times. This sample stems from a study of response to subunit inactivated influenza vaccine. Germline V gene sequence: CDR1 SGHRS, CDR2 YFSETQ. V was trimmed by 0 bases and J by 0 bases, leaving 7 bases between them. This CDR3 comprises 16 residues. Each CDR3 protein gets one entry after TCRdb re-called the RT-PCR reads with MiXCR. The sample lists more than 550,000 distinct CDR3 sequences, about 11% occurring once. These records were also assigned to another study, of T cells expressing NK-cell markers. That report notes: Production of TCR beta cDNA relied on 5'RACE template switching with UMIs.

The chain has TRBV5-1 and TRBJ1-6; D not resolved. Sequences were derived from PBMCs from blood, sampled on the day of vaccination. The origin of this receptor is a man aged 50-59 years who received an inactivated influenza vaccine. The CDR3 reads CASSLGASSYNSPLHF. The CDR3 nucleotides read TGCGCCAGCAGCTTGGGGGCGAGCTCCTATAATTCACCCCTCCACTTT.